A single sample gave rise to the 30 T cell receptor beta chains below, sequenced in a study of breast tumors, draining lymph nodes, adjacent tissues. TCRdb reprocessed the multiplex PCR reads with MiXCR, giving one entry per CDR3 protein. The sample comprises about 80,000 distinct CDR3 sequences, roughly a fifth of which are singletons, and about 2.5% rests with the top ten. Samples came from axillary lymph nodes draining the breast cancer. Sequencing used axillary lymph node tissue. These receptors all come from a female donor with breast cancer. Some clones in this sample may be carry-over from other donors' samples.

This clonotype was seen ten or more times. The rearrangement links TRBV10-3 to TRBJ2-5; no reliable D call. V lost 2 bases and J lost 1, with 5 bases in between. In germline, CDR1 is ENHRY, CDR2 SYGVKD. The length of the CDR3 is 13 residues. CDR3: CAISEPVQETQYF. DNA for the CDR3: TGTGCCATCAGTGAGCCCGTCCAAGAGACCCAGTACTTC.

This clonotype was observed many times. The CDR3 reads CASSQDFRRRTGGTGELFF. The DNA of the CDR3 is TGCGCCAGCAGCCAAGATTTCCGAAGGAGGACAGGGGGCACCGGGGAGCTGTTTTTT. V and J are TRBV4-1 and TRBJ2-2; 10 positions match TRBD1. The CDR3 spans 19 residues. Trimming cost V 0 bases and J 4 bases; bases outside gene matches: 11. Germline CDR1 reads MGHRA; CDR2 reads YSYEKL.

The J gene is TRBJ2-7, the V gene TRBV28; D call uncertain. V lost 3 bases, J lost 3 bases, and 9 bases lay in between. From germline, CDR1 is MDHEN and CDR2 SYDVKM. The length of the CDR3 is 13 residues. Here the CDR3 DNA reads TGTGCCAGCAGTTTGGCTTCTAACTACGAGCAGTACTTC. Translating it yields CASSLASNYEQYF.

The chain uses TRBV6-2 or TRBV6-3 and TRBJ2-1; 8 nucleotides line up with TRBD2. Per the germline V gene, CDR1 is MNHEY and CDR2 is SVGEGT. The CDR3 is 15 amino acids. The V and J ends lost 2 bases and 4 bases, in that order; junction bases with no gene match: 4. In nucleotides, the CDR3 is TGTGCCAGCAGTTACAAGTCTAGCGGGTACAATGAGCAGTTCTTC. It specifies CASSYKSSGYNEQFF.

A remark on this clonotype: This may stem from a read error, because a much larger clone lies one nucleotide away. The CDR3 end shows no conserved phenylalanine or tryptophan, and so a read error is likely. V and J are TRBV7-9 and TRBJ2-1, with 10 bases that match TRBD2. V lost 0 bases to trimming and J lost 5 bases; unmatched junction nucleotides: 7. CDR3 length: 17 residues. Looked up from germline, CDR1 is SEHNR and CDR2 is FQNEAQ (reference sequence). The CDR3 DNA reads as TGTGCCAGCAGCTTAGCGGGCTCACTAGCGGGAAACAATGAGCAGTTCCTC. Amino acid sequence: CASSLAGSLAGNNEQFL.

As concerns this clonotype: A much larger clone is a single base away; this may be a read error. This chain uses TRBV11-3 with TRBJ2-1; 7 nucleotides match TRBD2. After removal of 2 bases from V and 0 bases from J, the junction contained 4 bases not matched to a gene. The germline V gene encodes CDR1 SGHNT and CDR2 YENEEA. The length of the CDR3 is 16 residues. The CDR3 DNA is TGTGCCAGCAGCTTACGGAGCGGGGACTCCTACAATGAGCAGTTCTTC. It yields the protein CASSLRSGDSYNEQFF. The full variable domain, its missing parts supplied by reference TRBV11-3 and TRBJ2-1, is EAGVVQSPRYKIIEKKQPVAFWCNPISGHNTLYWYLQNLGQGPELLIRYENEEAVDDSQLPKDRFSAERLKGVDSTLKIQPAELGDSAVYLCASSLRSGDSYNEQFFGPGTRLTVL.

In the case of this clonotype: This could be a read error, since a much larger clone is one nucleotide away. The V call is TRBV20-1, the J call TRBJ1-5, with a possible D match to TRBD1 (5 bases). Germline V CDR1 and CDR2: DFQATT, SNEGSKA (reference sequence). Trimming took 3 bases from V and 5 from J, leaving 11 bases between them. The CDR3 contains 13 residues. CDR3 DNA sequence: TGCAGTGCTAGTCGGCGGGGGGATCAGCCCCAGCATTTT. Translation: CSASRRGDQPQHF.

This clonotype was recorded at least ten times. The chain uses TRBV10-3 and TRBJ2-7; a possible D gene is TRBD1 (6 bases). Germline V gene data show CDR1 as ENHRY and CDR2 as SYGVKD. The CDR3 is made up of 16 amino acids. The V end was cut by 0 bases, the J end by 4 bases, with 16 bases between. CDR3 in amino acids: CAISESEGTWGYEQYF. In DNA form, the CDR3 reads TGTGCCATCAGTGAGTCTGAGGGGACATGGGGGTACGAGCAGTACTTC.

In this sample, this clonotype turned up a few times. The V gene is TRBV6-2 or TRBV6-3, the J gene TRBJ2-5, with D perhaps assigned TRBD1 or TRBD2 (5 bases each). This CDR3 region has 15 residues. The V and J ends lost 5 bases and 5 bases respectively, with 18 bases between them. Germline CDR1 reads MNHEY; CDR2 reads SVGEGT. This CDR3 reads CASSPLLGQGETQYF. The CDR3 DNA follows: TGTGCCAGCAGTCCCTTACTAGGACAAGGGGAGACCCAGTACTTC.

In its sample, this clonotype was seen many times. The rearrangement links TRBV11-3 to TRBJ2-3; D is perhaps TRBD2 (6 bases). The CDR3 has 14 amino acids. Per the germline V gene, CDR1 is SGHNT and CDR2 is YENEEA. V was trimmed by 1 base and J by 4 bases, leaving 9 bases between them. The CDR3 region has the DNA TGTGCCAGCAGCTTAGCGGGGGTAGCAGATACGCAGTATTTT. Translation: CASSLAGVADTQYF.

This clonotype was counted only a few times. The rearrangement uses TRBV27 and TRBJ2-1; the match to TRBD2 covers 10 bases. CDR3 length: 14 amino acids. J lost 8 bases, V lost 6 bases, and 7 bases had no gene match. Per germline, CDR1 MNHEY and CDR2 SMNVEV (reference sequence). This CDR3 is CASSLSGRGDEQFF. In nucleotides, the CDR3 is TGTGCCAGCAGCTTGAGCGGGAGGGGAGATGAGCAGTTCTTC.

Turning to this clonotype: A much more abundant neighbour one base away suggests this may be a read error. This chain uses TRBV12-3 or TRBV12-4 with TRBJ2-1; the match to TRBD2 covers 7 bases. This CDR3 region has 17 residues. This chain's CDR3 is CAGSFPQVGLYYNEQFF. DNA of the CDR3: TGTGCCGGCAGTTTCCCCCAAGTGGGACTATACTACAATGAGCAGTTCTTC.

The chain links TRBV19 to TRBJ2-7; possibly TRBD1 or TRBD2 for D (5 bases each). Germline lookup yields CDR1 LNHDA and CDR2 SQIVND (reference sequence). The CDR3 loop spans 15 amino acids. The V gene lost 10 bases and the J gene lost 9 bases, with 28 bases spanning the gap. This chain's CDR3 is CATREGLNLRSVQYF. DNA for the CDR3: TGTGCCACCAGAGAGGGGCTGAATCTACGATCGGTGCAGTACTTC.

This clonotype was recorded at least ten times. V is TRBV20-1 and J is TRBJ2-2; 7 bases map to TRBD1. The V gene's germline CDR1 is DFQATT and CDR2 SNEGSKA (reference sequence). The CDR3 is 16 amino acids. V trimming: 4 bases; J trimming: 6 bases; junction bases outside the gene matches: 14. The DNA for the CDR3 is TGCAGTGCTAATAGGATGGGACAGCGTCATTCCGGGGAGCTGTTTTTT. It encodes CSANRMGQRHSGELFF.

The sample holds a few counts of this clonotype. One base away lies a much larger clone, so this may be a sequencing read error. The chain joins TRBV20-1 to TRBJ2-7; D remains ambiguous. The CDR3 length is 12 residues. V lost 3 bases and J lost 3, with 9 bases in between. Germline CDR1 and CDR2: DFQATT and SNEGSKA (reference sequence). This CDR3 reads CSASRALYEQYF. The CDR3 coding sequence is TGCAGTGCTAGCCGGGCCCTCTACGAGCAGTACTTC.

This clonotype was counted at least ten times. The chain links TRBV2 to TRBJ2-7, with TRBD1 identical over 7 bases. The CDR3 totals 13 residues. V shed 6 bases and J 3 bases; nucleotides not matched to a gene: 5. Germline V gene data show CDR1 as SNHLY and CDR2 as FYNNEI. The CDR3 here is CASSEGQSYEQYF. The CDR3 nucleotides read TGTGCCAGCAGCGAGGGACAGAGCTACGAGCAGTACTTC.

V and J are TRBV28 and TRBJ2-5; 7 nucleotides align to TRBD1. The germline V gene has CDR1 MDHEN and CDR2 SYDVKM. Trimming removed 8 bases from V and 5 bases from J; junction bases left unmatched: 17. This CDR3 has 16 amino acids. The CDR3 loop reads CASHPPPRGGRETQYF. Written as DNA, the CDR3 is TGTGCCAGCCACCCACCCCCCCGAGGGGGCCGGGAGACCCAGTACTTC.

The chain employs TRBV6-1 and TRBJ2-1; TRBD2 aligns across 9 bases. The germline gives CDR1 MNHNS, CDR2 SASEGT. The CDR3 is 14 amino acids. The trim removed 8 bases at V and 4 bases at J, leaving 6 bases unmatched. CDR3 in DNA: TGTGCCAGCCTGAAGACTAGCGGATACAATGAGCAGTTCTTC. Encoded protein: CASLKTSGYNEQFF.

This clonotype came up many times. The J gene is TRBJ2-1, the V gene TRBV5-1; 13 nucleotides line up with TRBD2. V gave up 4 bases and J gave up 9 bases; unmatched junction bases: 7. This CDR3 region has 15 residues. The germline gives CDR1 SGHRS, CDR2 YFSETQ. The CDR3 spells CASSKGLAGSGEQFF. For the CDR3, the DNA is TGCGCCAGCAGCAAGGGACTAGCGGGAAGCGGTGAGCAGTTCTTC.

This clonotype was found a few times. The V and J genes are TRBV20-1 and TRBJ1-5; 7 positions match TRBD1. The CDR3 is 15 amino acids. Germline assignment: CDR1 DFQATT and CDR2 SNEGSKA (reference sequence). With V trimmed by 5 bases and J by 0 bases, 7 bases remained unmatched. The CDR3 nucleotides read TGCAGTGCTTCTCGGGGACAGCTTAGCAATCAGCCCCAGCATTTT. It is translated as CSASRGQLSNQPQHF.

This clonotype was detected ten times or more. The chain is built from TRBV19 and TRBJ1-2; D is undetermined. The germline V gene has CDR1 LNHDA and CDR2 SQIVND (reference sequence). This CDR3 region has 13 residues. The V and J ends lost 5 bases and 0 bases respectively, with 7 bases between them. The CDR3 protein is CASSGSPNYGYTF. The CDR3 coding sequence is TGTGCCAGTAGTGGCAGCCCTAACTATGGCTACACCTTC.

A remark on this clonotype: This may be a read error, as it is one base from a much larger clone. The V gene is TRBV11-1, the J gene TRBJ2-1; TRBD1 might be the D (6 bases). Germline V gene data show CDR1 as SGHAT and CDR2 as FQDESV (reference sequence). The CDR3 has 15 residues. The CDR3 nucleotides read TGTGCCAGCAGCTTGACAGGACCCAATTACAATGAGCAGCTCTTC. Translating gives CASSLTGPNYNEQLF.

This clonotype was counted ten times or more. The CDR3 spells CASSEGGTTYEQYF. CDR3 DNA sequence: TGTGCCAGCAGTGAGGGGGGGACCACCTACGAGCAGTACTTC. The chain joins TRBV6-1 to TRBJ2-7; 7 bases match TRBD2. Germline loops: CDR1 MNHNS, CDR2 SASEGT. J was trimmed by 2 bases and V by 3 bases; bases with no gene match: 4. This CDR3 is 14 amino acids long.

There are many counts of this clonotype. The chain uses TRBV15 and TRBJ2-1; 10 bases line up with TRBD2. The germline V gene has CDR1 LNHNV and CDR2 YYDKDF (reference sequence). V was pared by 7 bases and J by 5 bases, with 5 bases of the junction left unmatched. The CDR3 has 14 residues. The CDR3 is CATKGLANNNEQFF. CDR3 DNA: TGTGCCACCAAGGGACTAGCGAATAACAATGAGCAGTTCTTC. The full variable domain, in which reference TRBV15 and TRBJ2-1 provide the parts outside the CDR3, is DAMVIQNPRYQVTQFGKPVTLSCSQTLNHNVMYWYQQKSSQAPKLLFHYYDKDFNNEADTPDNFQSRRPNTSFCFLDIRSPGLGDTAMYLCATKGLANNNEQFFGPGTRLTVL.

About this clonotype itself: A clone one base away is much larger, so this may be a read error. The V call is TRBV11-2, the J call TRBJ2-3, with D possibly TRBD2 on 5 matching bases. The CDR3 has 11 residues. In germline, CDR1 is SGHAT, CDR2 FQNNGV. The DNA of the CDR3 is TGTGCCGGCAGCCCCGAGGGTACGCAGTATTTT. It codes for CAGSPEGTQYF.

This clonotype was counted ten times or more. The V and J genes are TRBV5-8 and TRBJ2-7; TRBD1 aligns across 8 bases. There are 16 residues in the CDR3. J gave up 2 bases and V 0 bases, and 7 bases lay outside the gene matches. CDR1 and CDR2 (germline): SGHTS, YDEGEE. The DNA for the CDR3 is TGTGCCAGCAGCTTGGCCGGGACAGGCCTAACCTACGAGCAGTACTTC. It translates to CASSLAGTGLTYEQYF.

This clonotype was seen many times. J is TRBJ2-1 and V is TRBV2, with 7 bases matching TRBD2. CDR1 and CDR2 from the germline V gene are SNHLY and FYNNEI. The CDR3 consists of 13 residues. The V gene end was trimmed by 7 bases and the J gene end by 7 bases; junction bases not matched to a gene: 7. CDR3 in amino acids: CASNPDGGNEQFF. Here the CDR3 DNA reads TGTGCCAGCAACCCGGACGGGGGGAATGAGCAGTTCTTC. Variable domain in full (rest from reference TRBV2 and TRBJ2-1): EPEVTQTPSHQVTQMGQEVILRCVPISNHLYFYWYRQILGQKVEFLVSFYNNEISEKSEIFDDQFSVERPDGSNFTLKIRSTKLEDSAMYFCASNPDGGNEQFFGPGTRLTVL.

V is TRBV25-1 and J is TRBJ2-7, with 12 bases identical to TRBD2. V dropped 5 bases and J dropped 0; count of bases not matched to a gene: 26. CDR1 and CDR2 from the germline V gene are MGHDK and SYGVNS. The CDR3 is 23 residues long. DNA of the CDR3: TGTGCCAGCAGTCCGATGTCGCGACTAGCGGGAGAGTTCGTCCCCACGCTCTCCTACGAGCAGTACTTC. This encodes CASSPMSRLAGEFVPTLSYEQYF.

Many counts were recorded for this clonotype. The chain combines TRBV6-6 with TRBJ2-7; TRBD2 aligns across 8 bases. Germline values: CDR1 MNHNY, CDR2 SVGAGI (reference sequence). Losses at the gene ends were 0 bases for V and 0 bases for J; bases not matched to a gene: 1. The CDR3 has 15 amino acids. The CDR3 spells CASSYSGTSSYEQYF. The CDR3 DNA reads as TGTGCCAGCAGTTACTCGGGGACTAGCTCCTACGAGCAGTACTTC.

This clonotype was observed many times. This chain joins TRBV19 and TRBJ2-1, with D maybe TRBD2 (6 bases). Germline-derived CDR1 and CDR2 are LNHDA and SQIVND (reference sequence). The CDR3 extends over 14 amino acids. V was trimmed by 3 bases and J by 5 bases, leaving 11 bases between them. The CDR3 nucleotides read TGTGCCAGTAGTATTGGGGGGACCAACAATGAGCAGTTCTTC. This sequence encodes CASSIGGTNNEQFF.